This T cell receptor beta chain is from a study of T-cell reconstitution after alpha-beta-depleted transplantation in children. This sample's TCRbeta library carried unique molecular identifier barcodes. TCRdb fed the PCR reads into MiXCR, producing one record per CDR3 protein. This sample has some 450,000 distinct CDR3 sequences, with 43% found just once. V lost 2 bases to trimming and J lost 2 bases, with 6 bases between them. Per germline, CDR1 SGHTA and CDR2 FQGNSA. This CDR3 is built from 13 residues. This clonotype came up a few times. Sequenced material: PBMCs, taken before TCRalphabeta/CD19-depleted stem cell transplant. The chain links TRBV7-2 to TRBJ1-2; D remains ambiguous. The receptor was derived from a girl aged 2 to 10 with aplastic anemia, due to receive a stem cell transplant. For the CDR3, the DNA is TGTGCCAGCAGCTTATTCCGGAACTATGGCTACACCTTC. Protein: CASSLFRNYGYTF.